The 4 T cell receptor beta chains presented below share a single source sample, sequenced in a study of blood T cell repertoires in COVID-19. Sequencing was performed with immunoSEQ multiplex PCR; in TCRdb, only in-frame clones are kept and a portion is missing. The repertoire holds some 220,000 clones, with under 85% as singletons. The source material was peripheral blood. The receptors shown here come from a woman in her 30s with COVID-19, enrolled during active disease.

This sequence joins TRBV3-1 (or the pseudogene TRBV3-2) and TRBJ2-7; weak D call: TRBD2 (5 bases). Germline CDR1 and CDR2: LGHDT and YNNKEL (reference sequence). The CDR3 spans 15 residues. V was cut by 5 bases and J by 3 bases, with 17 bases left in between. This chain's CDR3 is CASSISGGGIYEQYF. DNA of the CDR3: TGTGCCAGCAGCATTTCGGGCGGAGGTATCTACGAGCAGTACTTC.

The V gene is TRBV6-6, the J gene TRBJ2-5; D is uncertain. This CDR3 region has 11 residues. The germline V and J ends were trimmed by 5 bases and 2 bases, with 3 bases remaining between them. Germline CDR1 reads MNHNY; CDR2 reads SVGAGI (reference sequence). Here the CDR3 reads CASSPQETQYF. DNA for the CDR3: TGTGCCAGCAGTCCTCAAGAGACCCAGTACTTC.

The rearrangement links TRBV2 to TRBJ2-2, with 8 bases fitting TRBD2. Unmatched junction bases numbered 3, after V lost 8 bases and J lost 4 bases. This CDR3 has 13 residues. Germline V gene data show CDR1 as SNHLY and CDR2 as FYNNEI. The CDR3 DNA is TGTGCCAGCCAGGGACTAGTCACCGGGGAGCTGTTTTTT. Translated, it gives CASQGLVTGELFF.

This clone has more than one count but fewer than ten. The chain joins TRBV12-5 to TRBJ1-5; D may be TRBD1 (6 bases). The CDR3 is 13 residues long. Germline assignment: CDR1 LGHNT and CDR2 FRNRAP. V lost 6 bases, J lost 4 bases, and 10 bases lay in between. The CDR3 nucleotides read TGTGCTAGTGGCCCAACAGGGAATCAGCCCCAGCATTTT. Amino acid sequence: CASGPTGNQPQHF.